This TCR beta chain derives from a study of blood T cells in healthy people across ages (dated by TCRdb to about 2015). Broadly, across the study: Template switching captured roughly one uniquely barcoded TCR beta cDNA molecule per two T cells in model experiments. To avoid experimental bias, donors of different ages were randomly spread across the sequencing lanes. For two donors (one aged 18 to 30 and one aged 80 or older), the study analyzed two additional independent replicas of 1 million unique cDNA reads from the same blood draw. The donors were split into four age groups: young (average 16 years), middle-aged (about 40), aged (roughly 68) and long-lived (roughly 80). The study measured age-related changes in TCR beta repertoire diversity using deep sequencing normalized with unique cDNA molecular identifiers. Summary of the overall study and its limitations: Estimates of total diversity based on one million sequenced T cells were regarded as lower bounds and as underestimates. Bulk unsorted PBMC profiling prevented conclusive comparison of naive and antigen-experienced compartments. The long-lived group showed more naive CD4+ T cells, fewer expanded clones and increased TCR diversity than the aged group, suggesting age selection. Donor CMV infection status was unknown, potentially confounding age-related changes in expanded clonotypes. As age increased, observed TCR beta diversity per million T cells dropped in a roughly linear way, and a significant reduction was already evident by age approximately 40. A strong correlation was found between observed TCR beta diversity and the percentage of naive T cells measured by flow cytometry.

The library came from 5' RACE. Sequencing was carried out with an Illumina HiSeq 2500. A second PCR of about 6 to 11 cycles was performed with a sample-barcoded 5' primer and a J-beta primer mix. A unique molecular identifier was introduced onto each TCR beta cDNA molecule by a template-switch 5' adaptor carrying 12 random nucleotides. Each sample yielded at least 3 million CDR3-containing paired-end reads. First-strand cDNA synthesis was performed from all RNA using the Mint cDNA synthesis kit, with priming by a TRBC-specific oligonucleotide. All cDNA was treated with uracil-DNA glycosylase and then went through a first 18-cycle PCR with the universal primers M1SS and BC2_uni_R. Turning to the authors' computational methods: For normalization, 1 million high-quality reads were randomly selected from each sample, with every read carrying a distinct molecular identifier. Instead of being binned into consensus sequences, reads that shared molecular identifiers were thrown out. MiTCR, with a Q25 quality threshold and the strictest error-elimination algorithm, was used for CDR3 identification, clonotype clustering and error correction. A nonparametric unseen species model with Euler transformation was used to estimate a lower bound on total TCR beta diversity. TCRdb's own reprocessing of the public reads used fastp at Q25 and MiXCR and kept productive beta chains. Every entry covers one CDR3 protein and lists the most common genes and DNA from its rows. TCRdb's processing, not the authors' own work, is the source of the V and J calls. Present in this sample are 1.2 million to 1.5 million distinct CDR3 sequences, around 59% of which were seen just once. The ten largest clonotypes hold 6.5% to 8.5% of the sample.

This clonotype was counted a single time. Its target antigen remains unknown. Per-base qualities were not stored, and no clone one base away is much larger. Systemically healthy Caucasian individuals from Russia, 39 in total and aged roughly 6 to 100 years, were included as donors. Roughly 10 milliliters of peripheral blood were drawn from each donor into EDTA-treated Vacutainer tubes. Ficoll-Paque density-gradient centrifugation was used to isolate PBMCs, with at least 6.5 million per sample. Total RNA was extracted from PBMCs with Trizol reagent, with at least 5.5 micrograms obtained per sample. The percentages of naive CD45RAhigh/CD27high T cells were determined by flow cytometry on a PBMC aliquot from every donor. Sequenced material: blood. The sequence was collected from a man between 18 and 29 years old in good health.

The CDR3 loop reads CSARVPYWTVGYTF. The sequenced DNA: TGCAGTGCTAGAGTACCCTATTGGACAGTTGGCTACACCTTC. The V gene is TRBV20-1 and the J gene is TRBJ1-2, with a weak D call of TRBD1 (6 bases match). From cysteine to phenylalanine, the CDR3 is 14 amino acids long. CDR3 DNA only is kept here, 42 bases in frame from base 1. V is reduced by 1 base and J by 7 bases, leaving a spacing of 16 bases between them. The germline V gene (reference sequence) supplies CDR1 DFQATT and CDR2 SNEGSKA.